The 10 T cell receptor beta chains reported below all come from one sample, sequenced in a study of vaccination and CD4 T cells after COVID-19. The treatment is: approximately 11-day PBMC culture with coronavirus spike peptide pools or control peptides (ViraFEST assay). The Oncomine TCR Beta short-read assay was applied to DNA of cultured CD4+ T cells. Using its own MiXCR run on the PCR reads, TCRdb lists one record per CDR3 protein. The sample has 16,000 or so distinct CDR3 sequences, roughly 75% seen once. These receptors have no identified antigens. The material sequenced was CD4+ T cells from blood, cultured in vitro, taken after SARS-CoV-2 vaccination. Source of these receptors: a human donor who received a COVID-19 vaccine.

In this sample, this clonotype turned up once. The CDR3 loop reads CSADIFYGYTF. The DNA of the CDR3 is TGCAGTGCTGACATCTTCTATGGCTACACCTTC. The chain is built from TRBV20-1 and TRBJ1-2, with D hard to call. Germline assignment: CDR1 DFQATT and CDR2 SNEGSKA (reference sequence). V lost 5 bases and J 4 bases, leaving 8 bases between the germline ends. The CDR3 extends over 11 amino acids.

CDR3 residues: CSASLAGGRGYTF. The CDR3 nucleotides read TGCAGTGCTAGTCTCGCGGGGGGCCGGGGCTACACCTTC. The chain couples TRBV20-1 to TRBJ1-2, with D possibly matching TRBD1 (6 bases). The CDR3 spans 13 residues. In germline, CDR1 is DFQATT, CDR2 SNEGSKA (reference sequence). The V end was cut by 3 bases, the J end by 8 bases, with 16 bases between.

The V gene is TRBV7-9, the J gene TRBJ1-3; the match to TRBD1 covers 10 bases. This CDR3 spans 15 amino acids. The V segment lost 5 bases and the J segment 7 bases; nucleotides outside the gene matches: 8. Germline-derived CDR1 and CDR2 are SEHNR and FQNEAQ (reference sequence). CDR3 sequence: CASSPGTGDRNTIYF. The CDR3 DNA sequence: TGTGCCAGCAGCCCAGGGACAGGGGATAGGAACACCATATATTTT.

V and J are TRBV7-8 and TRBJ2-3; D is tentatively TRBD1 or TRBD2 (5 bases each). Trimming removed 1 base at V and 2 bases at J, with 13 bases between. The germline V gene has CDR1 SGHVS and CDR2 FQNEAQ. CDR3 length: 16 residues. CDR3 DNA sequence: TGTGCCAGCAGCTTAGTCACCGGGACGGACACAGATACGCAGTATTTT. This gives the protein CASSLVTGTDTDTQYF.

This chain connects TRBV19 to TRBJ2-5, with D unresolved. Germline loops: CDR1 LNHDA, CDR2 SQIVND (reference sequence). The CDR3 totals 15 residues. V lost 3 bases, J lost 0 bases, and 11 bases lay in between. DNA for the CDR3: TGTGCCAGTAGTATGAGGTCCGGGTACCAAGAGACCCAGTACTTC. Protein product: CASSMRSGYQETQYF.

This chain links TRBV12-5 with TRBJ2-7; maybe TRBD1 (6 bases). This CDR3 region has 13 residues. V lost 5 bases, J lost 4 bases, and 12 bases lay in between. Germline CDR1 reads LGHNT; CDR2 reads FRNRAP. Here the CDR3 reads CASGLTGKYEQYF. In nucleotides, the CDR3 is TGTGCTAGTGGTCTCACAGGGAAGTACGAGCAGTACTTC.

V usage is TRBV27 and J usage is TRBJ2-3; D unclear. This CDR3 region has 17 residues. V dropped 5 bases and J dropped 0 bases, with 18 bases sitting between them. Looked up from germline, CDR1 is MNHEY and CDR2 is SMNVEV (reference sequence). The CDR3 coding sequence is TGTGCCAGCAGTCTCCGGGCCCAAGCTTCGAGCACAGATACGCAGTATTTT. Translating it yields CASSLRAQASSTDTQYF.

This clonotype came up a few times. V gene TRBV6-5 combines with J gene TRBJ2-7, with 8 bases identical to TRBD1. The V gene end was trimmed by 0 bases and the J gene end by 7 bases; junction bases not matched to a gene: 11. The CDR3 is 16 residues long. Germline CDR1 is MNHEY and CDR2 is SVGAGI. The CDR3 coding sequence is TGTGCCAGCAGTTACTCTGGCAGGGGGCTCAAAAATGAGCAGTACTTC. This codes for CASSYSGRGLKNEQYF.

The V gene is TRBV5-4, the J gene TRBJ2-3, with 7 bases lining up with TRBD2. V lost 4 bases and J lost 5; bases outside the gene matches: 13. The CDR3 consists of 16 residues. Germline V gives CDR1 SGHNT, CDR2 YYREEE (reference sequence). Written as DNA, the CDR3 is TGTGCCAGCAGCCTACCAGCTGGGGGGGAGGTAGATACGCAGTATTTT. Encoded protein: CASSLPAGGEVDTQYF.

The chain combines TRBV5-4 with TRBJ2-3, with TRBD2 matching 8 bases. The CDR3 sequence is 15 residues long. The V gene end was trimmed by 4 bases and the J gene end by 0 bases; junction bases not matched to a gene: 4. Germline lookup yields CDR1 SGHNT and CDR2 YYREEE (reference sequence). In DNA form, the CDR3 reads TGTGCCAGCAGCCCCGGCGGGGGGAGCACAGATACGCAGTATTTT. Protein sequence: CASSPGGGSTDTQYF.